These T cell receptor beta chains were read from a single sample in a study of T cell responses to AZD1222 COVID-19 vaccine. Method: immunoSEQ multiplex PCR; TCRdb's copy keeps in-frame clones and lacks some. The data hold some 69,000 clones, with 85% observed a single time. The material sequenced was peripheral blood, taken on day 0 of AZD1222 vaccination. These receptors all come from an adult in good health. Both conserved end residues are part of each CDR3. A D gene is named only where the DNA matches it firmly. Rows give clone size only sometimes, using once, few, many, or a class for an expanded clone.

clone_size	j_call	d_call	v_call	cdr3_aa	cdr3_nt
-	TRBJ1-2	-	TRBV27	CASSTRTAQNYGYTF	TGTGCCAGCAGTACCAGGACAGCTCAGAACTATGGCTACACCTTC
-	TRBJ2-2	-	TRBV2	CASREDNTGELFF	TGTGCCAGCAGAGAGGACAACACCGGGGAGCTGTTTTTT
-	TRBJ1-6	-	TRBV5-8	CASSPSGVPNSPLHF	TGTGCCAGCAGCCCGTCTGGGGTCCCCAATTCACCCCTCCACTTT
-	TRBJ2-1	TRBD2	TRBV5-1	CASSFSGGVTEQFF	TGCGCCAGCAGCTTTAGCGGGGGGGTCACTGAGCAGTTCTTC
once	TRBJ1-2	-	TRBV7-7	CASSLLYGYTF	TGTGCTAGCAGCTTGCTCTATGGCTACACCTTC
-	TRBJ2-2	-	TRBV10-2	CASRRANTGELFF	TGCGCCAGCAGGAGGGCAAACACCGGGGAGCTGTTTTTT
-	TRBJ2-5	-	TRBV28	CASSRGGPEETQYF	TGTGCCAGCAGTAGGGGGGGGCCGGAGGAGACCCAGTACTTC
-	TRBJ1-2	-	TRBV29-1	CSVEDKIGYTF	TGCAGCGTTGAAGACAAAATAGGCTACACCTTC
once	TRBJ1-2	-	TRBV25-1	CASSEHPPNYGYTF	TGTGCCAGCAGTGAACACCCCCCTAACTATGGCTACACCTTC
once	TRBJ1-1	-	TRBV5-1	CASSPRVSKDTEAFF	TGCGCCAGCAGCCCCCGGGTGTCAAAGGACACTGAAGCTTTCTTT
-	TRBJ2-7	-	TRBV5-4	CASSSLGVQREQYF	TGTGCCAGCAGCTCCCTAGGGGTCCAACGGGAGCAGTACTTC
-	TRBJ1-2	TRBD1	TRBV25-1	CASSELGWGRQGYGYTF	TGTGCCAGCAGTGAATTAGGGTGGGGGAGACAGGGCTATGGCTACACCTTC
-	TRBJ2-3	-	TRBV5-1	CASRWSSTDTQYF	TGCGCCAGCAGGTGGAGCAGCACAGATACGCAGTATTTT
-	TRBJ1-1	-	TRBV5-6	CASRSVWDISNTEAFF	TGTGCCAGCAGGTCTGTTTGGGACATATCGAACACTGAAGCTTTCTTT
-	TRBJ1-3	-	TRBV18	CASSPTEGNTIYF	TGTGCCAGCTCACCCACCGAGGGAAACACCATATATTTT
-	TRBJ2-7	-	TRBV12-3/TRBV12-4	CASTSRTYEQYF	TGTGCCAGCACCTCGCGTACCTACGAGCAGTACTTC
-	TRBJ1-3	TRBD1	TRBV7-3	CASSLDRATGTIYF	TGTGCCAGCAGCTTAGACAGGGCAACGGGCACCATATATTTT
-	TRBJ1-4	-	TRBV10-2	CASSPSSAVNEKLFF	TGCGCCAGCAGTCCCTCTTCGGCCGTAAATGAAAAACTGTTTTTT
-	TRBJ1-4	TRBD1	TRBV9	CASSPRGDRGPAWEKLFF	TGTGCCAGCAGCCCTAGGGGGGACAGGGGACCCGCTTGGGAAAAACTGTTTTTT
once	TRBJ2-2	-	TRBV2	CASSEIPGSTGELFF	TGTGCCAGCAGTGAAATCCCAGGGAGCACCGGGGAGCTGTTTTTT
-	TRBJ1-2	-	TRBV30	CAWGGGYGYTF	TGTGCCTGGGGGGGAGGCTATGGCTACACCTTC
-	TRBJ2-2	-	TRBV19	CASSGRGPTGELFF	TGTGCCAGTAGTGGCAGGGGTCCCACCGGGGAGCTGTTTTTT
-	TRBJ1-2	-	TRBV7-9	CASMRRGGEGYTF	TGTGCCAGCATGAGACGGGGAGGGGAAGGCTACACCTTC
-	TRBJ1-3	-	TRBV6-5	CASSYEGTYGNTIYF	TGTGCCAGCAGTTACGAGGGGACTTACGGAAACACCATATATTTT
-	TRBJ1-5	TRBD1	TRBV7-9	CASSSTGTGWHQPQHF	TGTGCCAGCAGCTCGACCGGGACAGGGTGGCATCAGCCCCAGCATTTT
-	TRBJ1-4	TRBD1	TRBV5-1	CASNRQGDEKLFF	TGCGCCAGCAATAGACAGGGAGATGAAAAACTGTTTTTT
-	TRBJ1-5	-	TRBV5-6	CASSLWAGGAAFNQPQHF	TGTGCCAGCAGCTTGTGGGCAGGTGGGGCAGCTTTCAATCAGCCCCAGCATTTT
-	TRBJ1-1	TRBD1	TRBV11-2	CASSLGTGTGAGTEAFF	TGTGCCAGCAGCTTGGGAACCGGGACAGGGGCGGGCACTGAAGCTTTCTTT
-	TRBJ1-2	-	TRBV28	CASSLNRQVGGYTF	TGTGCCAGCAGTTTGAATAGGCAAGTCGGCGGCTACACCTTC
-	TRBJ2-5	-	TRBV5-1	CASSLVFRGRGYQETQYF	TGCGCCAGCAGCTTAGTTTTTAGGGGCAGGGGATACCAAGAGACCCAGTACTTC
-	TRBJ2-3	TRBD1	TRBV19	CASSPGQGADTQYF	TGTGCCAGTAGTCCGGGACAGGGAGCAGATACGCAGTATTTT
-	TRBJ1-6	-	TRBV6-5	CASSPQTVNSPLHF	TGTGCCAGCAGCCCCCAGACGGTGAACTCACCCCTCCACTTT
-	TRBJ1-5	-	TRBV5-1	CASSIGSNQPQHF	TGCGCCAGCAGCATTGGGTCCAATCAGCCCCAGCATTTT
-	TRBJ2-2	-	TRBV10-2	CASNFPLLGGELFF	TGCGCCAGCAATTTTCCCCTTCTAGGCGGGGAGCTGTTTTTT
few	TRBJ1-2	-	TRBV14	CASSQAGFGHLNYGYTF	TGTGCCAGCAGCCAAGCGGGGTTCGGCCACCTCAACTATGGCTACACCTTC
-	TRBJ2-1	-	TRBV6-1	CASSELGSPYNEQFF	TGTGCCAGCAGTGAACTTGGCAGTCCCTACAATGAGCAGTTCTTC
-	TRBJ2-1	TRBD2	TRBV5-1	CASDTSGAGEQFF	TGCGCCAGCGACACTAGCGGTGCTGGTGAGCAGTTCTTC
-	TRBJ1-1	-	TRBV23-1	CASSHDIPNTEAFF	TGCGCCAGCAGTCACGACATTCCGAACACTGAAGCTTTCTTT
-	TRBJ1-2	-	TRBV3-1/TRBV3-2	CASSQDEGNYGYTF	TGTGCCAGCAGCCAAGACGAGGGAAACTATGGCTACACCTTC
-	TRBJ1-5	-	TRBV5-1	CASSKGNNQPQHF	TGCGCCAGCAGCAAAGGGAACAATCAGCCCCAGCATTTT
-	TRBJ2-5	TRBD1	TRBV6-1	CASSDPGQGKTQYF	TGTGCCAGCAGTGACCCGGGACAGGGAAAGACCCAGTACTTC